Described below is a single TCR beta chain sequence and its context. Its antigen is currently not known. Base-call qualities are not available, and no considerably larger clone is one nucleotide away. This sample is part of a study of shared clonotypes between healthy human individuals (TCRdb year 2020). With respect to the entire study: The cohort included a few men and two women between 18 and 49 years of age. For each donor, CD4 naive and CD4 memory were each given three plates, CD8 naive was given two plates, and CD8 memory was given one plate. To estimate repertoire size and how much clonotype sharing occurs between individuals, the study deeply sequenced the blood TCR repertoires of about 5 healthy adults. To increase sequencing depth and limit assay-specific biases, TCR repertoire library preparation and sequencing were carried out by different laboratories using diverse techniques. Per donor, leukapheresis produced somewhere between about 0.94 and 9 billion PBMCs.

Cut back by 4 bases and 8 bases, the V and J ends lie 12 bases apart. In the germline V gene, CDR1 corresponds to MGHRA and CDR2 to YSYEKL. From cysteine to phenylalanine, the CDR3 is 13 amino acids long. The retained sequence is limited to the CDR3, 39 bases, with the frame set at the first base. The paper's findings and limits, for the study overall: Roughly 5.2% of naive CD4, 3.5% of naive CD8, approximately 2% of memory CD4, and more than 0.35% of memory CD8 clonotypes were shared across several donors. Only blood was sampled, and tissue TCR repertoires likely differ from those in blood. Estimated clonotype richness was generally larger for naive than for memory subsets. Higher generation probabilities were observed for clonotypes shared by all four sorted-subset donors than for non-shared clonotypes. Rarefaction of sorted-subset datasets indicated incomplete sequencing despite the large sequencing depth. Based on pairwise subsampling, the degree of clonotype sharing among donors was expected to be affected by sequencing depth. Because the study included a small number of donors, the genetic and exposure-history diversity represented was limited.

TCR CDR3 regions were amplified from genomic DNA by multiplex PCR using the deep immunoSEQ assay. Genomic DNA extracted from each cell subset was distributed evenly over all wells of several immunoSEQ 96-well plates, and each plate served as one replicate. Each replicate PCR for sorted subsets received 200 ng genomic DNA, equal to tens of thousands of T cell genomes. The purified libraries were quantified using a Qubit 3.0 fluorometer, sized with a Bioanalyzer 2100, and then quantified again using the KAPA Library Quantification kit. Every immunoSEQ 96-well plate was sequenced on a dedicated single-read 150-cycle Illumina NextSeq 550 flow cell. The source study handled its data this way. Because only junctional sequences without quality scores were contained in the immunoSEQ output, filtering matching that applied to full-length reads could not be performed. Sequences were annotated with PyIR, a Python wrapper for IgBLAST v1.9, using IMGT germline references to assign V/J genes and CDR3. Reads were removed for weak V/J assignments (E-value above 1e-6), missing CDR3, stop codons, out-of-frame junctions, or ambiguous translated residues. V3J clonotypes were defined by identical inferred V gene, J gene, and CDR3 amino acid sequence. The percentage overlap between two repertoires was calculated by dividing the number of shared unique clonotypes by the size of the smaller repertoire. RTK rarefaction, the Chao1 estimator, and Recon v2.1 estimates of unobserved clonotypes were used to assess repertoire richness. OLGA was used to compute generation probabilities for all TCRbeta clonotypes that the gDNA method yielded from a handful of donors. TCRdb took over this immuneACCESS table, retaining in-frame rearrangements with V and J assigned. Such tables are incomplete; in checked studies, under half of the missing clones stem from an unresolved V gene, and the remainder is unexplained. V, J and clone size were drawn from that table, and D and trimming were deduced from the DNA. This sample is represented by about 1 million clones; about three quarters of them were singletons. The ten top clones hold approximately 1.5% of the sample.

Donors were healthy HIV-negative adults with no recently reported acute infections or vaccinations. Every donor was a Caucasian adult residing in Nashville, Tennessee, USA. CD4+ T cells were enriched by magnetic negative selection, after which naive cells were positively selected on CD45RA and the negative fraction was taken as the memory subset. Blood was obtained by leukapheresis, after which PBMCs were separated by Ficoll-Histopaque density gradient centrifugation and cryopreserved in liquid nitrogen vapor phase. Purity and quantity of every magnetically sorted T cell population were checked by analytical flow cytometry. Each sorted fraction had its genomic DNA isolated and then quantified by UV absorbance on a Nanodrop 2000c.

The chain joins TRBV4-1 to TRBJ2-1; the D gene could be TRBD1 or TRBD2, each one agreeing over 5 bases. The receptor comes from a man younger than 35 in good health. The sample comprised memory CD4+ T cells sorted from blood. According to the study, the label for this sample's cell subset or site signals: CD45RA-negative fraction. The DNA sequence reads TGCGCCAGCAGCCGCAGACTGGGGGATGAGCAGTTCTTC. This codes for CASSRRLGDEQFF.